The 29 T cell receptor beta chains below all came from one sample that was sequenced in a study of technical replicates of blood from several donors. Profiling relied on immunoSEQ multiplex PCR, and the TCRdb table lists in-frame clones only, not all of them. Among tens of thousands of clones listed, about 95% were seen once. The sample consisted of T cells isolated from PBMCs. The receptors were sampled from a human donor in good health.

This chain links TRBV6-1 with TRBJ2-3, with 13 bases lining up with TRBD2. Germline CDR1 is MNHNS and CDR2 is SASEGT. The V and J ends lost 1 base and 0 bases, in that order; junction bases with no gene match: 10. This CDR3 spans 20 amino acids. The CDR3 nucleotides read TGTGCCAGCAGTGAAGGGACTAGCGGGGGCCACACATGGAGCACAGATACGCAGTATTTT. It encodes CASSEGTSGGHTWSTDTQYF.

This rearrangement joins TRBV5-1 to TRBJ1-4, with D uncertain. The CDR3 spans 14 residues. Trimming left V 3 bases short and J 8 bases short, with 14 bases between. Germline loops: CDR1 SGHRS, CDR2 YFSETQ. The CDR3 sequence is CASSSDAVREKLFF. CDR3 in DNA: TGCGCCAGCAGCTCGGATGCGGTACGGGAAAAACTGTTTTTT.

The rearrangement joins TRBV28 to TRBJ2-7; 9 bases agree with TRBD2. This CDR3 is built from 15 residues. The V segment lost 3 bases and the J segment 6 bases; nucleotides outside the gene matches: 9. The germline V gene encodes CDR1 MDHEN and CDR2 SYDVKM. CDR3 DNA sequence: TGTGCCAGCAGTTTTTTTGGGACTAGCATCTCCGAGCAGTACTTC. Translated, it gives CASSFFGTSISEQYF. Variable domain in full (rest from reference TRBV28 and TRBJ2-7): DVKVTQSSRYLVKRTGEKVFLECVQDMDHENMFWYRQDPGLGLRLIYFSYDVKMKEKGDIPEGYSVSREKKERFSLILESASTNQTSMYLCASSFFGTSISEQYFGPGTRLTVT.

The chain uses TRBV7-3 and TRBJ2-1; 13 bases fit TRBD2. The CDR3 sequence is 15 residues long. CDR1 is SGHTA and CDR2 is FQGTGA in the germline V gene. The V segment lost 6 bases and the J segment 5 bases; nucleotides outside the gene matches: 4. The chain's CDR3 is CASRQLAGGDNEQFF. The CDR3 DNA reads as TGTGCCAGCAGACAACTAGCGGGGGGGGACAATGAGCAGTTCTTC.

The rearrangement links TRBV11-2 to TRBJ2-5; the D gene is possibly TRBD2 (5 bases). The CDR3 covers 12 residues. Trimming took 9 bases from V and 5 from J, leaving 13 bases between them. The germline gives CDR1 SGHAT, CDR2 FQNNGV. CDR3 DNA: TGTGCCAGTTATCCAGGCGGGGAGACCCAGTACTTC. Its protein product is CASYPGGETQYF.

This clone was observed a handful of times. The rearrangement joins TRBV6-1 to TRBJ2-1; 8 nucleotides match TRBD2. The CDR3 has 17 amino acids. The V segment lost 2 bases and the J segment 12 bases; nucleotides outside the gene matches: 18. Germline V gives CDR1 MNHNS, CDR2 SASEGT. CDR3 in DNA: TGTGCCAGCAGTGAAAGCGGGGGCGGGACTAGGGTCGAGGTGCAGTTCTTC. Translation: CASSESGGGTRVEVQFF.

The chain combines TRBV5-4 with TRBJ1-4; 7 positions agree with TRBD1. CDR3 length: 15 residues. The germline gives CDR1 SGHNT, CDR2 YYREEE (reference sequence). J gave up 0 bases and V 4 bases, and 3 bases lay outside the gene matches. The CDR3 DNA is TGTGCCAGCAGCCGGGACAGCGCAACTAATGAAAAACTGTTTTTT. Protein: CASSRDSATNEKLFF.

V is TRBV30 and J is TRBJ1-4; D not certain. Trimming removed 0 bases from V and 0 bases from J, with 5 bases in between. CDR3 length: 14 residues. Germline CDR1 reads GTSNPN; CDR2 reads SVGIG (reference sequence). The DNA for the CDR3 is TGTGCCTGGAGTGTACAAACAACTAATGAAAAACTGTTTTTT. Protein sequence: CAWSVQTTNEKLFF.

The V and J genes are TRBV6-1 and TRBJ2-5; no definite D call. The CDR3 loop spans 14 amino acids. Germline V gives CDR1 MNHNS, CDR2 SASEGT. Trimming pared 8 bases from V and 1 base from J, leaving 14 bases between. CDR3 nucleotide sequence: TGTGCCAGCCTAATCGGAGTCCTCCAAGAGACCCAGTACTTC. Translation: CASLIGVLQETQYF.

This rearrangement joins TRBV28 to TRBJ2-7; tentative D call: TRBD1 (6 bases). There are 19 residues in the CDR3. Looked up from germline, CDR1 is MDHEN and CDR2 is SYDVKM. Trimming removed 6 bases from V and 0 bases from J, with 27 bases in between. The CDR3 spells CASSYLLDSGHSISYEQYF. Written as DNA, the CDR3 is TGTGCCAGCAGCTATTTGCTGGACAGCGGACACTCCATCTCCTACGAGCAGTACTTC. The entire variable domain, with the rest obtained from reference TRBV28 and TRBJ2-7, is as follows: DVKVTQSSRYLVKRTGEKVFLECVQDMDHENMFWYRQDPGLGLRLIYFSYDVKMKEKGDIPEGYSVSREKKERFSLILESASTNQTSMYLCASSYLLDSGHSISYEQYFGPGTRLTVT.

This chain connects TRBV4-1 to TRBJ2-5; TRBD2 is a possible D gene (6 bases). With 3 bases removed from V and 0 bases from J, the gap between germline ends came to 8 bases. Germline-derived CDR1 and CDR2 are MGHRA and YSYEKL. The CDR3 extends over 14 amino acids. The CDR3 DNA is TGCGCCAGCAGCCAGGGAGGTCACCAAGAGACCCAGTACTTC. Its protein product is CASSQGGHQETQYF.

The rearrangement links TRBV4-1 to TRBJ2-7; D is unresolved. Germline V CDR1 and CDR2: MGHRA, YSYEKL. The V gene lost 0 bases and the J gene lost 2 bases, with 11 bases spanning the gap. The CDR3 spans 15 residues. CDR3 amino acids: CASSQDGRVAYEQYF. CDR3 nucleotides: TGCGCCAGCAGCCAAGATGGCCGGGTCGCCTACGAGCAGTACTTC.

The chain has TRBV11-3 and TRBJ1-6; 9 bases are shared with TRBD1. The junction had 4 bases not matched to a gene; V was cut back by 2 bases and J by 8 bases. CDR1 and CDR2 (germline): SGHNT, YENEEA. The CDR3 loop spans 15 amino acids. The CDR3 region is CASSLRGTGYSPLHF. CDR3 DNA: TGTGCCAGCAGCTTAAGGGGGACAGGGTATTCACCCCTCCACTTT.

The V and J genes are TRBV18 and TRBJ2-2, with D possibly TRBD2 on 5 matching bases. This CDR3 has 16 residues. Trimming took 3 bases from V and 0 from J, leaving 11 bases between them. Germline assignment: CDR1 KGHSH and CDR2 LQKENI. CDR3 protein: CASSPNTGTNTGELFF. For the CDR3, the DNA is TGTGCCAGCTCACCTAATACGGGGACGAACACCGGGGAGCTGTTTTTT. The whole variable domain, remainder taken from reference TRBV18 and TRBJ2-2, is NAGVMQNPRHLVRRRGQEARLRCSPMKGHSHVYWYRQLPEEGLKFMVYLQKENIIDESGMPKERFSAEFPKEGPSILRIQQVVRGDSAAYFCASSPNTGTNTGELFFGEGSRLTVL.

The J gene is TRBJ2-7, the V gene TRBV28; 9 bases line up with TRBD2. The V gene's germline CDR1 is MDHEN and CDR2 SYDVKM. The CDR3 sequence is 15 residues long. Trimming took 7 bases from V and 4 from J; bases not matched to a gene: 11. The DNA of the CDR3 is TGTGCCAGCACCCAACATAGCGGGAGTCGGTACGAGCAGTACTTC. Protein sequence: CASTQHSGSRYEQYF.

The gene calls are TRBV5-5 and TRBJ1-2; D not certain. This CDR3 has 15 amino acids. Germline CDR1 reads SGHKS; CDR2 reads YYEKEE (reference sequence). Trimming stripped 4 bases from V and 6 bases from J, with 19 bases between. The CDR3 sequence: CASSGPVLDRDGYTF. For the CDR3, the DNA is TGTGCCAGCAGCGGGCCCGTTTTAGACCGCGATGGCTACACCTTC.

This sequence joins TRBV27 and TRBJ2-2; unclear D gene. Germline values: CDR1 MNHEY, CDR2 SMNVEV (reference sequence). The V gene lost 4 bases and the J gene lost 2 bases, with 5 bases spanning the gap. CDR3 size: 13 residues. The chain's CDR3 is CASSSQNTGELFF. CDR3 sequence (DNA): TGTGCCAGCAGTTCCCAAAACACCGGGGAGCTGTTTTTT.

The V call is TRBV5-1, the J call TRBJ2-7; no clear D gene. Germline V gene lookup returns CDR1 SGHRS and CDR2 YFSETQ. Trimming left V 2 bases short and J 0 bases short, with 6 bases between. The CDR3 has 13 amino acids. As DNA, the CDR3 is TGCGCCAGCAGCTTCGCGGACTCCTACGAGCAGTACTTC. Translating gives CASSFADSYEQYF.

The chain uses TRBV28 and TRBJ1-4; perhaps TRBD1 as D (6 bases). In germline, CDR1 is MDHEN, CDR2 SYDVKM. With 5 bases removed from V and 5 bases from J, the gap between germline ends came to 15 bases. This CDR3 spans 15 amino acids. The CDR3 is CASSPPGQQNEKLFF. The CDR3, as DNA: TGTGCCAGCAGTCCACCGGGACAACAAAATGAAAAACTGTTTTTT.

The rearrangement joins TRBV5-1 to TRBJ2-1, with D perhaps TRBD1 (6 bases). The V gene's germline CDR1 is SGHRS and CDR2 YFSETQ. V dropped 3 bases and J dropped 2 bases, with 15 bases sitting between them. CDR3 length: 16 residues. The CDR3 sequence: CASSSRTGSPYNEQFF. In DNA, the CDR3 is TGCGCCAGCAGCTCACGCACAGGGAGCCCCTACAATGAGCAGTTCTTC.

The chain couples TRBV6-1 to TRBJ1-1; no reliable D call. The CDR3 length is 13 residues. Trimming stripped 4 bases from V and 0 bases from J, with 6 bases between. Germline assignment: CDR1 MNHNS and CDR2 SASEGT. CDR3: CASSVGLNTEAFF. CDR3 nucleotides: TGTGCCAGCAGTGTTGGGCTGAACACTGAAGCTTTCTTT.

The chain combines TRBV2 with TRBJ1-2; TRBD1 is a possible D gene (5 bases). Germline CDR1 reads SNHLY; CDR2 reads FYNNEI. V lost 6 bases and J 4 bases, leaving 24 bases between the germline ends. The CDR3 contains 17 residues. CDR3 nucleotide sequence: TGTGCCAGCAGGGGACCGGCCAGGGACTCCGGGGCCTATGGCTACACCTTC. Translating gives CASRGPARDSGAYGYTF.

The chain uses TRBV6-1 and TRBJ2-2; 12 bases match TRBD2. The trim removed 6 bases at V and 8 bases at J, leaving 7 bases unmatched. The CDR3 runs to 15 residues. Germline V gene data show CDR1 as MNHNS and CDR2 as SASEGT. The chain's CDR3 is CASRQTSGGSGELFF. CDR3 bases: TGTGCCAGCAGACAGACTAGCGGGGGATCAGGGGAGCTGTTTTTT.

The chain links TRBV4-1 to TRBJ1-2; unclear D gene. Germline V gene data show CDR1 as MGHRA and CDR2 as YSYEKL. Trimming cost V 0 bases and J 6 bases, with 5 bases left between them. CDR3 size: 12 residues. CDR3 loop: CASSQDGDGYTF. The CDR3 nucleotides read TGCGCCAGCAGCCAAGACGGTGATGGCTACACCTTC.

The gene calls are TRBV9 and TRBJ1-3; D perhaps matches TRBD1 (6 bases). V was cut by 3 bases and J by 2 bases, with 9 bases left in between. Germline loops: CDR1 SGDLS, CDR2 YYNGEE. The CDR3 consists of 14 residues. DNA for the CDR3: TGTGCCAGCAGCGCCGGGGGGCCTGGAAACACCATATATTTT. Encoded protein: CASSAGGPGNTIYF.

CDR3 loop: CASSSPGQGATNSYGYTF. CDR3 in DNA: TGTGCCAGCAGCTCGCCCGGACAGGGGGCGACCAACTCCTATGGCTACACCTTC. J is TRBJ1-2 and V is TRBV13; 11 nucleotides line up with TRBD1. This CDR3 spans 18 amino acids. Germline trimming cut 4 bases from V and 4 bases from J; bases unmatched to any gene: 14. In germline, CDR1 is PRHDT, CDR2 FYEKMQ (reference sequence).

The chain carries TRBV15 and TRBJ2-1; D call uncertain. V was shortened by 5 bases and J by 9 bases, with 11 bases between the two germline ends. CDR1 and CDR2 (germline): LNHNV, YYDKDF (reference sequence). The CDR3 extends over 12 amino acids. The CDR3 region is CATSPGGSEQFF. CDR3 in DNA: TGTGCCACCAGCCCCGGCGGTAGTGAGCAGTTCTTC.

This clone was detected once. The chain carries TRBV5-8 and TRBJ1-1; 9 bases are shared with TRBD1. Germline lookup yields CDR1 SGHTS and CDR2 YDEGEE. Trimming cost V 5 bases and J 1 base; bases outside gene matches: 3. The CDR3 has 14 amino acids. The CDR3 is CASRKTGGNTEAFF. In DNA form, the CDR3 reads TGTGCCAGCAGGAAGACAGGGGGGAACACTGAAGCTTTCTTT.

The rearrangement links TRBV18 to TRBJ1-1, with D possibly TRBD1 on 5 matching bases. V was cut by 6 bases and J by 0 bases, with 8 bases left in between. Germline V CDR1 and CDR2: KGHSH, LQKENI. This CDR3 is built from 13 residues. The CDR3 DNA sequence: TGTGCCAGCTCGGGGGGACTGAACACTGAAGCTTTCTTT. Translating it yields CASSGGLNTEAFF.